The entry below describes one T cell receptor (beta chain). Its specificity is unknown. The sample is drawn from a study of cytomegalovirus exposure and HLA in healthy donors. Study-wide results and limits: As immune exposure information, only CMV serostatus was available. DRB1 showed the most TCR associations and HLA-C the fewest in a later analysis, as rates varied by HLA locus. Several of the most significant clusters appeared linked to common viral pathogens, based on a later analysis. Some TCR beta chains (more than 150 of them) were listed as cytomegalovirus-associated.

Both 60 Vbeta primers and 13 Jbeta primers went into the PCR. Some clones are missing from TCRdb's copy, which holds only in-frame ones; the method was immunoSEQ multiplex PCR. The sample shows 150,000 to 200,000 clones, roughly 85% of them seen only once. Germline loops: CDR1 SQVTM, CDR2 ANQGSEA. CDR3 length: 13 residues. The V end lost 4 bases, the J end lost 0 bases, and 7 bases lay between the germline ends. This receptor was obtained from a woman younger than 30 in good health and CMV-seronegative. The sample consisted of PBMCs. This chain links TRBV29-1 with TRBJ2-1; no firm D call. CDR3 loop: CSVVSLSYNEQFF. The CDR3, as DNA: TGCAGCGTTGTGAGTCTCTCCTACAATGAGCAGTTCTTC.